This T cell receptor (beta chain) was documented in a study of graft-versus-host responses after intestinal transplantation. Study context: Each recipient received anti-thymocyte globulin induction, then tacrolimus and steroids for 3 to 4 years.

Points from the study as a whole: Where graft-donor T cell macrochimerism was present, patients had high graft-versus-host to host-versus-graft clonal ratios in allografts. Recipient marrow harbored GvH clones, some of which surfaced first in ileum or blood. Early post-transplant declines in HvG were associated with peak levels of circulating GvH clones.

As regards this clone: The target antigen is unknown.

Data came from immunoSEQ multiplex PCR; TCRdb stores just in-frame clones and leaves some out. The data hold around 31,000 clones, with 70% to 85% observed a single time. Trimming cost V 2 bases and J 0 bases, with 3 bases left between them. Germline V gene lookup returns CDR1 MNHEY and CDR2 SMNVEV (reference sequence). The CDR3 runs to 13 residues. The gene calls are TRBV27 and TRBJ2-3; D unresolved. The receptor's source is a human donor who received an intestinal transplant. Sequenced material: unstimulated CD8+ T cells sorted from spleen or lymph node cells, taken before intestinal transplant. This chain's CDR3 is CASSLLSTDTQYF. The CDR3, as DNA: TGTGCCAGCAGTTTACTTAGCACAGATACGCAGTATTTT.